This T cell receptor (beta chain) was documented in a study of T cell repertoires in aging, cancer and after chemotherapy. Across the whole study: Patients with glioblastoma brain tumors were sampled before and after temozolomide-based therapy. Roughly 10 million TCR reads made up the full dataset.

This clonotype rates as medium-sized. Its target is unknown. Germline V gives CDR1 MNHEY, CDR2 SVGAGI. The ends were cut back, 7 bases at V and 8 bases at J, with 14 bases in the middle. The CDR3 has 12 residues. Peripheral blood genomic DNA, not sorted cells or RNA, was the template. TRB rearrangements spanning V, D and J were amplified using mixed TRB-A/B primers. TCRdb re-derived calls from the multiplex PCR reads in MiXCR, one entry per CDR3 protein. Of around 3,000 distinct CDR3 sequences listed, around 28% are singletons. Study observations and caveats: In each cancer cohort, median generation probability increased across chemotherapy, suggesting thymic output rebounded. Compared with age-matched healthy donors, untreated hematological or solid cancer patients showed higher blood TCR clonality.

The rearrangement joins TRBV6-5 to TRBJ1-2; tentatively, D is TRBD1 (6 bases). The receptor was isolated from a human donor with a solid tumor. The sample was blood. CDR3 in amino acids: CASTEQGGGYTF. For the CDR3, the DNA is TGTGCCAGCACCGAACAGGGTGGGGGCTACACCTTC.